The source of this TCR beta chain is a study of identical twins. Study-wide points: The study drew conclusions from cross-sectional statistical analysis, not from following the same donors. Beta clonotypes that were abundant in cord blood contained fewer insertions, a pattern absent from memory repertoires.

On this clonotype: Its antigen remains unidentified. A junction boundary mismatches the germline segment, possibly from a read error.

It was template switching that added a universal primer site, and there were unique molecular identifiers on the cDNA. TCRdb ran MiXCR on the 5' RACE reads and lists one entry per CDR3 protein. The sample has 700,000 or so distinct CDR3 sequences, 8.6% seen once. This CDR3 contains 15 residues. Germline V gives CDR1 SEHNR, CDR2 FQNEAQ (reference sequence). The sample was also linked to a second study, of yellow fever vaccine responses in identical twins.

The sequence came from a woman aged 18-30 years in good health. The chain couples TRBV7-9 to TRBJ2-7, with a possible D match to TRBD2 (5 bases). The material sequenced was PBMCs. Here the CDR3 reads CASSHPLVGNYAQYF. For the CDR3, the DNA is TGTGCCAGCAGCCACCCACTAGTAGGGAACTACGCGCAGTACTTC.